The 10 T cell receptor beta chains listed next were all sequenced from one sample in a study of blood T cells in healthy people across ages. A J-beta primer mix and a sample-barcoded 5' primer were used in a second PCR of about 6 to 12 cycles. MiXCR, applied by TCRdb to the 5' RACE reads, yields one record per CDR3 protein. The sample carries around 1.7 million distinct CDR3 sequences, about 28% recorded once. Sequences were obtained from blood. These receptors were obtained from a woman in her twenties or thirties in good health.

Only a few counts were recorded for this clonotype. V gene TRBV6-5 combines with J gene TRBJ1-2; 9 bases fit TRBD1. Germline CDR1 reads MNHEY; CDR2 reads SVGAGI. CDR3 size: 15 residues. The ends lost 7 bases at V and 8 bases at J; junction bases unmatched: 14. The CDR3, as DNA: TGTGCCAGCATTCCGGGACAGGGAGGCCGTGGCGGCTACACCTTC. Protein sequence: CASIPGQGGRGGYTF.

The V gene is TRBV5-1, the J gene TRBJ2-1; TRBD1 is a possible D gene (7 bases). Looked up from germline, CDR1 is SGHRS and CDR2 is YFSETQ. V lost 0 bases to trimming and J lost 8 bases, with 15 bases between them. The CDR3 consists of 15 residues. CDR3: CASSLGGGGTDEQFF. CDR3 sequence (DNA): TGCGCCAGCAGCTTGGGTGGAGGGGGGACAGATGAGCAGTTCTTC.

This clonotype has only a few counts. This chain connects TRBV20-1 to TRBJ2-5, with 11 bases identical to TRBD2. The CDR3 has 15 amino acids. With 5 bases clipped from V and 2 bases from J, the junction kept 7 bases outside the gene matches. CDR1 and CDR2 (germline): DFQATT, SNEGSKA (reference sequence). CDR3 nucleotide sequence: TGCAGTGCTCTTAGACTAGCGGGGTTACAAGAGACCCAGTACTTC. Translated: CSALRLAGLQETQYF.

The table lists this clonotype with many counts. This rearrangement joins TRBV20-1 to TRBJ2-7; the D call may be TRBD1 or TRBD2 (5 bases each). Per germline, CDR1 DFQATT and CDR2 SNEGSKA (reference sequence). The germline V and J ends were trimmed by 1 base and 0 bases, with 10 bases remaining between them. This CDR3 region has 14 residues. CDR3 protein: CSARGDGSSYEQYF. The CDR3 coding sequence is TGCAGTGCTAGAGGGGACGGTAGCTCCTACGAGCAGTACTTC.

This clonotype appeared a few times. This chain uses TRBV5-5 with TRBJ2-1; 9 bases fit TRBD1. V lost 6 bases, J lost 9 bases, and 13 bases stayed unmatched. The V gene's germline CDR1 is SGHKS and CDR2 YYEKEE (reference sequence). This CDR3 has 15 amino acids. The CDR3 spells CASKVGTGTKGEQFF. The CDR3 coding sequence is TGTGCCAGCAAAGTTGGGACAGGGACTAAGGGTGAGCAGTTCTTC.

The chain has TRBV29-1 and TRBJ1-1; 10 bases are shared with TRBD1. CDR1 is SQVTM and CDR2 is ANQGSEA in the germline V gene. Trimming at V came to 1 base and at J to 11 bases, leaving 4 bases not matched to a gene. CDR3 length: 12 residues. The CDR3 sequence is CSVEVGQGDAFF. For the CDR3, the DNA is TGCAGCGTTGAAGTCGGACAGGGGGACGCTTTCTTT.

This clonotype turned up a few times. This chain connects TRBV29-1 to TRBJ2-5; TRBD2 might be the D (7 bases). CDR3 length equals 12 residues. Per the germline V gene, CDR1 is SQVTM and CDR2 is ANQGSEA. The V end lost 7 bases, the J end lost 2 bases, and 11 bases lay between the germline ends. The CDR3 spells CSEGGIQETQYF. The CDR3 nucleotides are TGCAGCGAGGGGGGGATTCAAGAGACCCAGTACTTC.

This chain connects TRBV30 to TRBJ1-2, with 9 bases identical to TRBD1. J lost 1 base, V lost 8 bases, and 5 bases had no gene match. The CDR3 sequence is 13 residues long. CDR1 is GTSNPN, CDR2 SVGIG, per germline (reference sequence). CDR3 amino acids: CARRTGDNYGYTF. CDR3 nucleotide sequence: TGTGCCCGCCGGACAGGGGATAACTATGGCTACACCTTC. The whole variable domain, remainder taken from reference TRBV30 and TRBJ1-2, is SQTIHQWPATLVQPVGSPLSLECTVEGTSNPNLYWYRQAAGRGLQLLFYSVGIGQISSEVPQNLSASRPQDRQFILSSKKLLLSDSGFYLCARRTGDNYGYTFGSGTRLTVV.

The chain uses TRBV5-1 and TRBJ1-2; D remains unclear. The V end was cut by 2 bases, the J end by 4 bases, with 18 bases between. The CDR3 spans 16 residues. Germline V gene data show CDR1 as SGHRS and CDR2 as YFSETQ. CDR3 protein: CASSLLSASYSYGYTF. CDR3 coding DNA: TGCGCCAGCAGCTTACTCTCAGCTTCCTATTCCTATGGCTACACCTTC.

The CDR3 loop reads CASSYEGTGGYEQYF. The DNA for the CDR3 is TGTGCCAGCAGTTACGAGGGGACAGGGGGCTACGAGCAGTACTTC. The chain couples TRBV6-5 to TRBJ2-7; 11 nucleotides align to TRBD1. The CDR3 extends over 15 amino acids. CDR1 and CDR2 from the germline V gene are MNHEY and SVGAGI. The V segment lost 2 bases and the J segment 3 bases; nucleotides outside the gene matches: 3.